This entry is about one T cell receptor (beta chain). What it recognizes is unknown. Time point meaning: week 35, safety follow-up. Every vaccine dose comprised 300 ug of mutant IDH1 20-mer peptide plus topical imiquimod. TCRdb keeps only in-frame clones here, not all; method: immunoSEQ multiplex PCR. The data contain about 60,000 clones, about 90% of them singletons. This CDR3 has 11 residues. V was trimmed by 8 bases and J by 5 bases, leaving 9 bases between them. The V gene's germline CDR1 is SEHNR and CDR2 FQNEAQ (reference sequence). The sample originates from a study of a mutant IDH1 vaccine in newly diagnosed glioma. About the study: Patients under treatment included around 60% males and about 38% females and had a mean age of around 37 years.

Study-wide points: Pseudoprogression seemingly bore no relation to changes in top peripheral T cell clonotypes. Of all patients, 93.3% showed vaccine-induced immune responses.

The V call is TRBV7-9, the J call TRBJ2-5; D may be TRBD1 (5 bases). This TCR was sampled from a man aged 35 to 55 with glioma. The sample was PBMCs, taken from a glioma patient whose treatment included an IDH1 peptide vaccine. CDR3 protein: CASQGRETQYF. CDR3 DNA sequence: TGTGCCAGCCAGGGTCGGGAGACCCAGTACTTC.